This T cell receptor beta chain stems from a study of vaccination effects on CD4 cells after COVID-19. Study-wide background: It was two doses of either the BNT162b2 or mRNA-1273 vaccine that participants received.

The CDR3 is made up of 17 amino acids. With V trimmed by 3 bases and J by 10 bases, 13 bases remained unmatched. Per the germline V gene, CDR1 is LNHDA and CDR2 is SQIVND (reference sequence). TCRdb keeps only in-frame clones here, not all; method: immunoSEQ multiplex PCR. The table lists about 23,000 clones, 65% to 75% of them singletons. This clone was recorded a few times. Its antigen is undetermined. Before any sequencing was done, the ViraFEST assay used viral peptide pools to expand antigen-specific CD4+ T cells. Following a roughly ten-day culture, CD4+ T cells were purified. The healthy vaccine recipients, who had no prior SARS-CoV-2 infection, showed negative nucleocapsid antibodies. Cultures of about 2 million PBMC per well contained approximately 10 IU/ml IL-2 plus 10 ug/ml peptides. Study conclusions and caveats: Convalescent patients were scarce in the study, and it lacked early post-infection timepoints.

The chain employs TRBV19 and TRBJ1-6, with 9 nucleotides matching TRBD1. The TCR sequence derives from a human donor who received a COVID-19 vaccine. The source material was CD4+ T cells from PBMCs cultured with SARS-CoV-2 spike peptides, sampled before COVID-19 vaccination. The CDR3: CASSIQPRDRVLSPLHF. The CDR3 DNA follows: TGTGCCAGTAGTATCCAACCCCGGGACAGGGTCTTGTCACCCCTCCACTTT.